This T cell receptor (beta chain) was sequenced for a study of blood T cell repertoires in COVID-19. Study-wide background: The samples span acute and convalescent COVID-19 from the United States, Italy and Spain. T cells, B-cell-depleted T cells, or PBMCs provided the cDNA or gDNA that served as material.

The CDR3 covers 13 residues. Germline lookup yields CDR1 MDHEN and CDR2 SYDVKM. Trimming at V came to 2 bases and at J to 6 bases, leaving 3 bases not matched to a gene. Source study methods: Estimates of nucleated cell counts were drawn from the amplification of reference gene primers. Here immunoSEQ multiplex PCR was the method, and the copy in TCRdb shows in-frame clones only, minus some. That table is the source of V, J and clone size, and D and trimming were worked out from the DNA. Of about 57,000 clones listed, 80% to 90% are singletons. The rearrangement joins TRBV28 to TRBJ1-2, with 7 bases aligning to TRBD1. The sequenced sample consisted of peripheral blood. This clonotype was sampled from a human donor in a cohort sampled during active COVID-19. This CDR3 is CASSLKQGNGYTF. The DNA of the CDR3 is TGTGCCAGCAGTTTAAAACAGGGGAATGGCTACACCTTC.